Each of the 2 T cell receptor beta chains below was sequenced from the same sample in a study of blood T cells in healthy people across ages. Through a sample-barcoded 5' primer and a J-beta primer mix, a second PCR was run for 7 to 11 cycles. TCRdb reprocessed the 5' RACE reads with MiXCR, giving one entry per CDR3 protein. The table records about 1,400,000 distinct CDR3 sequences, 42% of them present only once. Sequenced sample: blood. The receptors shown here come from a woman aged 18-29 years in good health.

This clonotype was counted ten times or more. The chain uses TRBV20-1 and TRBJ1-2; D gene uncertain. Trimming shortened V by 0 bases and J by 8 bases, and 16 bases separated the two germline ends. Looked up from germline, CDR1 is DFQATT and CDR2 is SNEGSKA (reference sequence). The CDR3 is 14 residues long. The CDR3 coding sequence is TGCAGTGCTAGAGATGGAAGGGATACGGAGGGCTACACCTTC. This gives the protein CSARDGRDTEGYTF.

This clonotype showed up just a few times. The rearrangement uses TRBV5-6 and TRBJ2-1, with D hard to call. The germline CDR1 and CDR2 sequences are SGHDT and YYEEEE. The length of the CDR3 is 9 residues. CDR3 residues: CAIRQEQFF. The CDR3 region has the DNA TGTGCTATCCGTCAGGAGCAGTTCTTC.